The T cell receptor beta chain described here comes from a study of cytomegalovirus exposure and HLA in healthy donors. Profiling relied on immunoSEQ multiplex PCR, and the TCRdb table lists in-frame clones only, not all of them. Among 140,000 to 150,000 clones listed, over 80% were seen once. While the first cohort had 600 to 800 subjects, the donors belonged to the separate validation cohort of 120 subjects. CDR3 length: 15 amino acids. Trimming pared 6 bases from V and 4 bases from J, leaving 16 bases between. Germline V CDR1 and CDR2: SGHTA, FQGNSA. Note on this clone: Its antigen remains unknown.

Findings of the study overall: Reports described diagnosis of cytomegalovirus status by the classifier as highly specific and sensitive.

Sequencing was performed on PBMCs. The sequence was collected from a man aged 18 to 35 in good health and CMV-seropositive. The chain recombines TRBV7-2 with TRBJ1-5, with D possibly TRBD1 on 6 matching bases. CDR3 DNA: TGTGCCAGCAGGAGGACCCCAGGGGCGAATCAGCCCCAGCATTTT. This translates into CASRRTPGANQPQHF.